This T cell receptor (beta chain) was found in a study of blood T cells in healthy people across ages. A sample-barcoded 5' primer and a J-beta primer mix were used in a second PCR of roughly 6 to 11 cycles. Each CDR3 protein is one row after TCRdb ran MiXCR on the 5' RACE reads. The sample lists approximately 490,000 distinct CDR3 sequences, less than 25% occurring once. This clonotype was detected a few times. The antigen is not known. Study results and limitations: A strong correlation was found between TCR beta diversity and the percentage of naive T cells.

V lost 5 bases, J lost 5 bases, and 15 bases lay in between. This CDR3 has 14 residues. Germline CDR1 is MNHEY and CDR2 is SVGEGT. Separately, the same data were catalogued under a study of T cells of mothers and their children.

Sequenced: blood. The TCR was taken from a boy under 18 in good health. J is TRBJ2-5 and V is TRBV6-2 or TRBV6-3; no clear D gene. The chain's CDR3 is CASSHPLVPETQYF. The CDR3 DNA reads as TGTGCCAGCAGTCACCCCTTGGTCCCGGAGACCCAGTACTTC.